What follows are 21 T cell receptor beta chains derived from one specimen sequenced in a study of CD8 T cells in ankylosing spondylitis. TCRdb redid the calling of the 5' RACE reads with MiXCR, one entry per CDR3 protein. Of some 140,000 distinct CDR3 sequences listed, roughly 8% were seen once; the top ten hold 7.3%. Sequences were obtained from synovial fluid, either unsorted or a sorted T cell fraction (not recorded which). Source of these receptors: a male donor with ankylosing spondylitis.

This clonotype turned up a few times. This sequence joins TRBV18 and TRBJ1-2, with 10 nucleotides matching TRBD1. This CDR3 has 17 amino acids. Germline V gene lookup returns CDR1 KGHSH and CDR2 LQKENI. J was trimmed by 4 bases and V by 2 bases; bases with no gene match: 10. CDR3 bases: TGTGCCAGCTCACCATCCGGGACAGGGGAGAATGGCTATGGCTACACCTTC. Translation: CASSPSGTGENGYGYTF.

This clonotype showed up many times. The DNA for the CDR3 is TGTGCCAGCAGCTTAGGACGGCTAGCGGTCCAAGAGACCCAGTACTTC. This encodes CASSLGRLAVQETQYF. The chain links TRBV7-9 to TRBJ2-5, with 7 bases lining up with TRBD2. CDR1 SEHNR and CDR2 FQNEAQ come from the germline V gene (reference sequence). Trimming cost V 1 base and J 1 base; bases outside gene matches: 6. This CDR3 contains 16 residues.

This clonotype was detected ten times or more. The rearrangement uses TRBV7-2 and TRBJ2-1; D perhaps matches TRBD2 (5 bases). This CDR3 is 14 amino acids long. Germline CDR1 is SGHTA and CDR2 is FQGNSA. With 7 bases removed from V and 4 bases from J, the gap between germline ends came to 14 bases. This CDR3 is CASIYLPGYNEQFF. The CDR3 DNA follows: TGTGCCAGCATCTACCTTCCGGGATACAATGAGCAGTTCTTC.

This clonotype was counted at least ten times. The chain uses TRBV18 and TRBJ2-3; 8 bases are shared with TRBD2. J gave up 4 bases and V 6 bases, and 9 bases lay outside the gene matches. The CDR3 totals 15 residues. The germline V gene has CDR1 KGHSH and CDR2 LQKENI. The CDR3 region has the DNA TGTGCCAGCTCCCCGCCGGGACTAGGGCCAGATACGCAGTATTTT. It translates to CASSPPGLGPDTQYF.

V gene TRBV5-1 combines with J gene TRBJ2-7; 7 bases map to TRBD1. J gave up 2 bases and V 4 bases, and 12 bases lay outside the gene matches. CDR1 and CDR2 (germline): SGHRS, YFSETQ. The CDR3 is 16 amino acids. For the CDR3, the DNA is TGCGCCAGCAGCCTAAACACCCGAACAGGGGCCTACGAGCAGTACTTC. Its translation: CASSLNTRTGAYEQYF.

Ten or more counts support this clonotype. This sequence joins TRBV5-1 and TRBJ1-4, with 7 bases that match TRBD1. Germline assignment: CDR1 SGHRS and CDR2 YFSETQ. With V trimmed by 5 bases and J by 5 bases, 9 bases remained unmatched. The CDR3 sequence is 15 residues long. This chain's CDR3 is CASRFGDRLNEKLFF. The CDR3 bases are TGCGCCAGCAGGTTTGGGGACAGACTAAATGAAAAACTGTTTTTT. Supplemented by reference TRBV5-1 and TRBJ1-4, the full variable domain reads KAGVTQTPRYLIKTRGQQVTLSCSPISGHRSVSWYQQTPGQGLQFLFEYFSETQRNKGNFPGRFSGRQFSNSRSEMNVSTLELGDSALYLCASRFGDRLNEKLFFGSGTQLSVL.

This clonotype was detected a few times. V usage is TRBV4-1 and J usage is TRBJ1-5; no definite D call. The CDR3 has 16 amino acids. Between the trimmed V and J ends, which lost 4 bases and 7 bases, there was a span of 20 bases. Germline CDR1 is MGHRA and CDR2 is YSYEKL. For the CDR3, the DNA is TGCGCCAGCAGCCTCAGGACGGGAGGCTCGGGGCAGCCCCAGCATTTT. Translated: CASSLRTGGSGQPQHF.

This clonotype was observed at least ten times. The V gene is TRBV11-2, the J gene TRBJ1-2; D remains ambiguous. V dropped 4 bases and J dropped 8 bases, with 14 bases sitting between them. There are 13 residues in the CDR3. CDR1 and CDR2 (germline): SGHAT, FQNNGV. This CDR3 reads CASSWGPFEGYTF. CDR3 DNA sequence: TGTGCCAGCAGCTGGGGTCCTTTTGAAGGCTACACCTTC.

This clonotype occurred many times. The J gene is TRBJ2-5, the V gene TRBV12-3 or TRBV12-4; 12 bases are a match to TRBD2. This CDR3 region has 16 residues. Losses at the gene ends were 7 bases for V and 5 bases for J; bases not matched to a gene: 11. CDR3 residues: CASTMASGGVSETQYF. The DNA for the CDR3 is TGTGCCAGCACGATGGCTAGCGGGGGGGTATCGGAGACCCAGTACTTC.

This clonotype was recorded at least ten times. DNA of the CDR3: TGCAGTGCTACGGAGGGGGGGAATGAGCAGTTCTTC. Residues: CSATEGGNEQFF. The rearrangement uses TRBV20-1 and TRBJ2-1; possible D gene TRBD2, 7 bases. Germline loops: CDR1 DFQATT, CDR2 SNEGSKA (reference sequence). V was trimmed by 4 bases and J by 7 bases, leaving 11 bases between them. The CDR3 contains 12 residues.

This clonotype appeared a few times. V is TRBV28 and J is TRBJ2-5; TRBD1 matches 11 bases. Trimming took 11 bases from V and 5 from J; bases not matched to a gene: 4. CDR1 and CDR2 (germline): MDHEN, SYDVKM. The CDR3 runs to 12 residues. This chain's CDR3 is CAGQGAGETQYF. The CDR3, as DNA: TGTGCCGGACAGGGGGCAGGGGAGACCCAGTACTTC.

This clonotype was counted at least ten times. This chain links TRBV5-1 with TRBJ2-2; D may be TRBD1 (5 bases). This CDR3 is built from 16 residues. The ends were cut back, 2 bases at V and 0 bases at J, with 11 bases in the middle. In germline, CDR1 is SGHRS, CDR2 YFSETQ. The DNA for the CDR3 is TGCGCCAGCAGCTTTTCGCCAGGGACGAACACCGGGGAGCTGTTTTTT. Translating gives CASSFSPGTNTGELFF.

This clonotype has just one count. V is TRBV11-1 and J is TRBJ2-2, with unresolved D. V gave up 5 bases and J gave up 7 bases, with 14 bases separating them. Germline V CDR1 and CDR2: SGHAT, FQDESV (reference sequence). This CDR3 has 14 residues. The CDR3 DNA reads as TGTGCCAGCAGCAAAGGGCTCGAGATCGGGGAGCTGTTTTTT. Translated, it gives CASSKGLEIGELFF.

This clonotype was counted many times. CDR3 nucleotide sequence: TGTGCCAGCAGCTTAGTTAACGGACTAGCGGATTACAATGAGCAGTTCTTC. Translation: CASSLVNGLADYNEQFF. The chain uses TRBV7-8 and TRBJ2-1, with 10 bases aligning to TRBD2. The CDR3 is 17 amino acids. The V segment lost 1 base and the J segment 4 bases; nucleotides outside the gene matches: 7. CDR1 is SGHVS, CDR2 FQNEAQ, per germline.

This chain links TRBV25-1 with TRBJ2-2; D tentatively reads TRBD1 or TRBD2 (6 bases each). The CDR3 contains 17 residues. The germline gives CDR1 MGHDK, CDR2 SYGVNS. V was pared by 2 bases and J by 4 bases, with 17 bases between. CDR3 DNA sequence: TGTGCCAGCAGTGAAAATCCAGGAGGGGGTGGCACCGGGGAGCTGTTTTTT. This sequence encodes CASSENPGGGGTGELFF.

This clonotype turned up a few times. The chain carries TRBV12-3 or TRBV12-4 and TRBJ1-5; no clear D. Between the trimmed V and J ends, which lost 6 bases and 0 bases, there was a span of 9 bases. The CDR3 has 14 residues. Here the CDR3 DNA reads TGTGCCAGCAGCCCCAGTCATAGCAATCAGCCCCAGCATTTT. Its translation is CASSPSHSNQPQHF.

The V and J genes are TRBV20-1 and TRBJ2-3; 7 bases map to TRBD1. Germline-derived CDR1 and CDR2 are DFQATT and SNEGSKA (reference sequence). The V and J ends lost 6 bases and 2 bases, in that order; junction bases with no gene match: 5. This CDR3 region has 13 residues. The CDR3 nucleotides read TGCAGTGCCCTGACAGGGTCCACAGATACGCAGTATTTT. This translates into CSALTGSTDTQYF.

This clonotype was counted between two and nine times. CDR3 nucleotides: TGCAGTGCCCCCCGATCATTAAGGGGTTTTAGCACAGATACGCAGTATTTT. Amino acid sequence: CSAPRSLRGFSTDTQYF. The V call is TRBV20-1, the J call TRBJ2-3; perhaps TRBD1 as D (5 bases). This CDR3 is built from 17 residues. Germline CDR1 and CDR2: DFQATT and SNEGSKA (reference sequence). The V gene lost 6 bases and the J gene lost 0 bases, with 22 bases spanning the gap.

This clonotype was detected many times. This sequence joins TRBV28 and TRBJ1-5, with unresolved D. Trimming left V 6 bases short and J 3 bases short, with 9 bases between. This CDR3 has 13 amino acids. Germline-derived CDR1 and CDR2 are MDHEN and SYDVKM. The CDR3 region is CASSHRFNQPQHF. As DNA, the CDR3 is TGTGCCAGCAGCCACCGATTCAATCAGCCCCAGCATTTT. Supplemented by reference TRBV28 and TRBJ1-5, the full variable domain reads DVKVTQSSRYLVKRTGEKVFLECVQDMDHENMFWYRQDPGLGLRLIYFSYDVKMKEKGDIPEGYSVSREKKERFSLILESASTNQTSMYLCASSHRFNQPQHFGDGTRLSIL.

This clonotype was counted ten times or more. The CDR3 DNA follows: TGTGCCAGCAGCTCTCGACTCACCTACGAGCAGTACTTC. Its protein product is CASSSRLTYEQYF. The V call is TRBV3-1, the J call TRBJ2-7; no firm D call. CDR3 length equals 13 residues. Germline lookup yields CDR1 LGHDT and CDR2 YNNKEL (reference sequence). Deletions cut 5 bases from V and 2 bases from J, with 10 bases between.

This clonotype was counted ten times or more. The gene calls are TRBV7-9 and TRBJ1-2; D gene uncertain. The CDR3 totals 15 residues. Germline loops: CDR1 SEHNR, CDR2 FQNEAQ (reference sequence). Trimming cost V 3 bases and J 2 bases, with 13 bases left between them. As DNA, the CDR3 is TGTGCCAGCAGCTTTGGGATGCAGGAAAACTATGGCTACACCTTC. Amino acid sequence: CASSFGMQENYGYTF. The full variable domain, completed using reference TRBV7-9 and TRBJ1-2, is DTGVSQNPRHKITKRGQNVTFRCDPISEHNRLYWYRQTLGQGPEFLTYFQNEAQLEKSRLLSDRFSAERPKGSFSTLEIQRTEQGDSAMYLCASSFGMQENYGYTFGSGTRLTVV.